The rows below give T cell receptor beta chains drawn from one sample of a study of Graves' ophthalmopathy and Graves' hyperthyroidism. From the multiplex PCR reads, TCRdb called clonotypes with MiXCR, one entry per CDR3 protein. The table lists approximately 700,000 distinct CDR3 sequences, roughly 40% of them singletons, with approximately 46% in the top ten. Input material: peripheral blood. These receptors were collected from an adult man with Graves' ophthalmopathy. Each CDR3 is given with its conserved first and last residue. A D gene is named only where the DNA matches it firmly. The size field is filled for only some rows; it gives once, few, many or a size class.

>NA|TRBV6-4|TRBJ1-2|NA
CASSESGNVGYGYTF
TGTGCCAGCAGTGAATCAGGGAATGTTGGCTATGGCTACACCTTC
>many|TRBV10-1|TRBJ2-5|TRBD2
CASSLTSRETQYF
TGCGCCAGCAGCCTGACTAGCAGAGAGACCCAGTACTTC
>NA|TRBV2|TRBJ2-7|NA
CASSEVEGGLEQYF
TGTGCCAGCAGTGAAGTGGAAGGGGGGCTTGAGCAGTACTTC
>NA|TRBV7-9|TRBJ1-2|NA
CASSWLGEPKYYGYTF
TGTGCCAGCAGCTGGTTAGGGGAACCTAAATACTATGGCTACACCTTC
>NA|TRBV19|TRBJ1-5|NA
CASSIWESNQPQHF
TGTGCCAGTAGTATATGGGAGAGCAATCAGCCCCAGCATTTT
>few|TRBV7-3|TRBJ1-3|NA
CASSQQSTLGNTIYF
TGCGCCAGCAGCCAGCAAAGCACTTTGGGAAACACCATATATTTT
>many|TRBV29-1|TRBJ2-5|TRBD2
CSVDRTSGEETQYF
TGCAGCGTAGACAGGACTAGCGGGGAAGAGACCCAGTACTTC
>few|TRBV7-9|TRBJ1-2|TRBD1
CASSPQGAPFYGYTF
TGTGCCAGCAGCCCTCAGGGGGCGCCTTTTTATGGCTACACCTTC
>few|TRBV24-1|TRBJ2-2|NA
CATSPNSKDTGELFF
TGTGCCACCAGCCCGAACTCGAAAGACACCGGGGAGCTGTTTTTT
>few|TRBV19|TRBJ1-1|NA
CASSMGTDAFPEAFF
TGTGCCAGTAGTATGGGGACTGACGCCTTTCCTGAAGCTTTCTTT
>few|TRBV7-2|TRBJ2-7|TRBD2
CASSPLAGVVDEQYF
TGTGCCAGCAGCCCACTAGCGGGAGTAGTCGACGAGCAGTACTTC
>NA|TRBV5-1|TRBJ1-1|NA
CASSLESANTEAFF
TGCGCCAGCAGCTTGGAATCAGCGAACACTGAAGCTTTCTTT
>once|TRBV2|TRBJ2-6|TRBD1
CASNEGTAANVLTF
TGTGCCAGCAATGAAGGGACAGCGGCCAACGTCCTGACTTTC
>many|TRBV15|TRBJ1-5|NA
CATSRGGAGVNQPQHF
TGTGCCACCAGCAGAGGAGGGGCGGGGGTCAATCAGCCCCAGCATTTT
>few|TRBV20-1|TRBJ2-7|TRBD1
CRGTGGGYEQYF
TGCAGGGGCACAGGGGGCGGATACGAGCAGTACTTC
>NA|TRBV7-9|TRBJ2-7|NA
CASSDFRQGRGEQYF
TGTGCCAGCAGCGACTTTAGACAGGGGCGGGGGGAGCAGTACTTC
>few|TRBV14|TRBJ2-5|TRBD1
CASSQDAAGTGAQETQYF
TGTGCCAGCAGTCAAGACGCCGCCGGGACAGGGGCCCAAGAGACCCAGTACTTC
>NA|TRBV7-1|TRBJ2-7|TRBD2
CASSSYPTGLDSEQYF
TGTGCCAGCAGCTCATACCCGACTGGACTAGATAGCGAGCAGTACTTC
>many|TRBV15|TRBJ1-5|TRBD1
CATSRGTGNNQPQHF
TGTGCCACCAGCAGAGGGACAGGGAACAATCAGCCCCAGCATTTT
>few|TRBV7-9|TRBJ2-7|NA
CASSSWDPAYEQYF
TGTGCCAGCAGCTCGTGGGACCCAGCCTACGAGCAGTACTTC
>once|TRBV2|TRBJ2-7|TRBD1
CASSPPSDRGHEQYF
TGTGCCAGCAGTCCCCCATCGGACAGGGGCCACGAGCAGTACTTC
>many|TRBV5-8|TRBJ1-4|NA
CASSRTGREREKLFF
TGTGCCAGCAGCCGGACTGGAAGGGAGCGTGAAAAACTGTTTTTT
>once|TRBV2|TRBJ2-7|NA
CASSLLNYRNEQYF
TGTGCCAGCAGTTTACTTAACTATCGGAACGAGCAGTACTTC
>many|TRBV19|TRBJ1-2|TRBD1
CASTLRTGNYGYTF
TGTGCCAGTACCCTTCGGACAGGCAACTATGGCTACACCTTC
>NA|TRBV25-1|TRBJ2-2|TRBD2
CAWSPRVLAGGPGNTGELFF
TGTGCCTGGAGCCCCCGTGTCCTAGCGGGAGGGCCCGGGAACACCGGGGAGCTGTTTTTT
>once|TRBV10-3|TRBJ2-7|NA
CASRDLGAAYEQYF
TGTGCCAGCAGAGACCTAGGTGCGGCGTACGAGCAGTACTTC
>few|TRBV27|TRBJ2-5|NA
CASGTHGTQYF
TGTGCCAGCGGAACCCATGGGACCCAGTACTTC
>many|TRBV7-9|TRBJ2-6|NA
CASSLGLSGANVLTF
TGTGCCAGCAGCTTGGGTCTCTCTGGGGCCAACGTCCTGACTTTC
>NA|TRBV11-2|TRBJ2-3|NA
CASSLRVEDTQYF
TGTGCCAGCAGCCTCCGGGTTGAAGATACGCAGTATTTT
>many|TRBV24-1|TRBJ2-5|NA
CATSDFGRGETQYF
TGTGCCACCAGTGATTTCGGACGCGGAGAGACCCAGTACTTC
>many|TRBV7-9|TRBJ1-4|TRBD1
CASSSQGAWEKLFF
TGTGCCAGCAGCTCACAGGGGGCTTGGGAAAAACTGTTTTTT
>NA|TRBV15|TRBJ2-5|NA
CATSSQVLGETQYF
TGTGCCACCAGCAGCCAAGTGCTCGGTGAGACCCAGTACTTC
>NA|TRBV25-1|TRBJ2-2|NA
CAISEPGLSTGELFF
TGTGCCATCAGTGAGCCAGGACTCAGCACCGGGGAGCTGTTTTTT
>once|TRBV24-1|TRBJ1-5|NA
CATSYVGPPPQHF
TGTGCCACCAGTTACGTCGGCCCTCCCCCCCAGCATTTT
>few|TRBV25-1|TRBJ1-4|TRBD1
CASSRDSTNEKLFF
TGTGCCAGCAGTCGGGACAGTACGAATGAAAAACTGTTTTTT
>NA|TRBV25-1|TRBJ1-2|TRBD1
CASSQTGGYGYTF
TGTGCCAGCAGTCAAACAGGGGGCTATGGCTACACCTTC
>many|TRBV6-5|TRBJ2-5|NA
CASSYQTVGETQYF
TGTGCCAGCAGTTACCAGACAGTAGGGGAGACCCAGTACTTC
>NA|TRBV12-3/TRBV12-4|TRBJ2-2|NA
CASSHDDRTGELFF
TGTGCCAGCAGCCATGACGACAGGACCGGGGAGCTGTTTTTT
>NA|TRBV7-9|TRBJ1-1|NA
CASSIQGFPEAFF
TGTGCCAGCAGCATACAGGGTTTCCCTGAAGCTTTCTTT
>NA|TRBV7-2|TRBJ2-5|NA
CASSPASETQYF
TGTGCCAGCTCCCCTGCCTCGGAGACCCAGTACTTC
>many|TRBV29-1|TRBJ1-1|NA
CSACQAIPNTEAFF
TGCAGCGCTTGCCAGGCTATACCGAACACTGAAGCTTTCTTT
>many|TRBV19|TRBJ1-3|NA
CASSTTGGSGNTIYF
TGTGCCAGTAGTACAACAGGAGGATCTGGAAACACCATATATTTT
>NA|TRBV24-1|TRBJ2-5|NA
CATRDRLDQETQYF
TGTGCTACCCGGGACAGACTAGATCAAGAGACCCAGTACTTC
>many|TRBV5-1|TRBJ1-6|TRBD1
CASRTGGRNSPLHF
TGCGCCAGCAGGACAGGGGGTCGAAATTCACCCCTCCACTTT
>NA|TRBV29-1|TRBJ1-5|NA
CSVEDQPQHF
TGCAGCGTTGAAGATCAGCCCCAGCATTTT
>many|TRBV25-1|TRBJ2-2|NA
CASSSPFRGRTGELFF
TGTGCCAGCAGTTCCCCGTTTCGGGGACGCACCGGGGAGCTGTTTTTT
>many|TRBV7-2|TRBJ2-5|NA
CASTSQGRLQETQYF
TGTGCCAGCACCAGCCAAGGGCGGTTACAAGAGACCCAGTACTTC
>NA|TRBV7-9|TRBJ2-2|TRBD1
CASSSWTGATGELFF
TGTGCCAGCAGTTCGTGGACAGGGGCGACCGGGGAGCTGTTTTTT
>NA|TRBV20-1|TRBJ1-1|TRBD1
CSARDLYRGITEAFF
TGCAGTGCTAGAGATCTATACAGGGGGATCACTGAAGCTTTCTTT
>few|TRBV20-1|TRBJ2-7|NA
CSASWQGGYEQYF
TGCAGTGCTAGTTGGCAGGGCGGGTACGAGCAGTACTTC
>few|TRBV5-6|TRBJ2-5|NA
CASSLDSALRGETQYF
TGTGCCAGCAGCTTGGATTCGGCTCTAAGAGGAGAGACCCAGTACTTC
>NA|TRBV5-5|TRBJ1-2|NA
CASSLWSRQPDYGYTF
TGTGCCAGCAGCTTGTGGTCTCGACAGCCAGACTATGGCTACACCTTC
>few|TRBV25-1|TRBJ2-2|NA
CASSISGPAGELFF
TGTGCCAGCAGCATAAGCGGTCCGGCCGGGGAGCTGTTTTTT
>NA|TRBV14|TRBJ1-2|NA
CASSLVGEGYTF
TGTGCCAGCAGTCTGGTTGGAGAAGGCTACACCTTC
>many|TRBV20-1|TRBJ1-4|TRBD1
CSARGQGQELFF
TGCAGTGCTAGAGGACAGGGGCAGGAACTGTTTTTT
>NA|TRBV2|TRBJ1-4|NA
CASSPGDGGKTVF
TGTGCCAGCAGTCCAGGGGATGGGGGAAAAACTGTTTTT
>NA|TRBV7-2|TRBJ1-3|NA
CASSLATGGNTIYF
TGTGCCAGCAGCTTAGCGACGGGCGGAAACACCATATATTTT
>NA|TRBV7-2|TRBJ1-5|NA
CASSLGYRGNQPQHF
TGTGCCAGCAGCTTGGGTTACCGTGGCAATCAGCCCCAGCATTTT
>many|TRBV7-2|TRBJ1-3|TRBD1
CASSLRPGQGNTIYF
TGTGCCAGCAGCTTAAGGCCGGGACAGGGAAACACCATATATTTT